These 26 T cell receptor beta chains share one sample of origin, sequenced in a study of cytotoxic CD8 clonotypes in ibrutinib-treated CLL. Clones were sequenced by immunoSEQ multiplex PCR, and TCRdb holds only the in-frame ones, with some missing. The sample lists around 130,000 clones, roughly 84% occurring once. The input for sequencing was PBMCs, taken after 24 months of ibrutinib treatment. The receptors stem from a human donor with chronic lymphocytic leukemia.

The chain links TRBV11-3 to TRBJ2-1; 7 bases fit TRBD1. Germline lookup yields CDR1 SGHNT and CDR2 YENEEA. The CDR3 runs 13 residues. The J segment lost 9 bases and the V segment lost 1 base, leaving 3 bases of the junction unmatched. This CDR3 is CASSLVSGGEQFF. DNA for the CDR3: TGTGCCAGCAGCTTAGTGTCAGGGGGTGAGCAGTTCTTC.

The chain uses TRBV5-6 and TRBJ2-7; 8 positions agree with TRBD1. The CDR3 contains 16 residues. Trimming cost V 4 bases and J 0 bases; bases outside gene matches: 9. CDR1 SGHDT and CDR2 YYEEEE come from the germline V gene. The CDR3 DNA is TGTGCCAGCAGCGAAACAGGGGGTTCTAGCTCCTACGAGCAGTACTTC. Residues: CASSETGGSSSYEQYF.

This clone was recorded once. The chain employs TRBV18 and TRBJ2-2, with a possible D match to TRBD1 (5 bases). Trimming left V 4 bases short and J 4 bases short, with 19 bases between. The CDR3 length is 17 residues. From germline, CDR1 is KGHSH and CDR2 LQKENI. CDR3 bases: TGTGCCAGCTCACAAGACACCTCAGGGATTGCCACCGGGGAGCTGTTTTTT. Protein product: CASSQDTSGIATGELFF.

CDR3 loop: CASSQQGGGTVPEKLFF. The DNA for the CDR3 is TGCGCCAGCAGCCAACAAGGGGGGGGTACGGTCCCCGAAAAACTGTTTTTT. The chain is built from TRBV4-1 and TRBJ1-4; weak D call: TRBD1 (6 bases). The CDR3 has 17 residues. The V and J ends lost 2 bases and 8 bases respectively, with 21 bases between them. The germline V gene encodes CDR1 MGHRA and CDR2 YSYEKL.

The gene calls are TRBV30 and TRBJ1-3; D is unclear. Trimming took 0 bases from V and 0 from J, leaving 12 bases between them. Germline lookup yields CDR1 GTSNPN and CDR2 SVGIG (reference sequence). CDR3 length: 16 residues. CDR3 loop: CAWSVQSPSSGNTIYF. In nucleotides, the CDR3 is TGTGCCTGGAGTGTACAATCGCCGAGCTCTGGAAACACCATATATTTT.

This clone was detected only once. The J gene is TRBJ2-1, the V gene TRBV15; TRBD2 matches 10 bases. The junction had 10 bases not matched to a gene; V was cut back by 8 bases and J by 3 bases. The CDR3 totals 16 residues. Germline CDR1 is LNHNV and CDR2 is YYDKDF (reference sequence). The CDR3 sequence is CATASPLAGFYNEQFF. CDR3 in DNA: TGTGCCACCGCCTCCCCACTAGCGGGGTTCTACAATGAGCAGTTCTTC.

The chain joins TRBV30 to TRBJ2-5; 12 bases are shared with TRBD1. Germline CDR1 and CDR2: GTSNPN and SVGIG (reference sequence). J gave up 1 base and V 7 bases, and 4 bases lay outside the gene matches. The CDR3 extends over 14 amino acids. CDR3 residues: CASGTGGGQETQYF. The CDR3 nucleotides read TGTGCCTCAGGGACAGGGGGCGGCCAAGAGACCCAGTACTTC.

The CDR3 spells CASSLEGDQPFF. CDR3 coding DNA: TGCGCCAGCAGCTTGGAAGGGGACCAGCCGTTTTTT. The V gene is TRBV5-1, the J gene TRBJ1-4, with D maybe TRBD1 (5 bases). Trimming took off 0 bases at V and 16 bases at J, with 13 bases between the two ends. From germline, CDR1 is SGHRS and CDR2 YFSETQ. CDR3 length equals 12 residues.

The V call is TRBV7-2, the J call TRBJ1-4; D perhaps matches TRBD1 (6 bases). Germline V gene lookup returns CDR1 SGHTA and CDR2 FQGNSA. V was pared by 1 base and J by 7 bases, with 13 bases between. The CDR3 has 15 amino acids. This CDR3 is CASSLGQGIFEKLFF. The CDR3 DNA reads as TGTGCCAGCAGCTTAGGTCAGGGGATTTTTGAAAAACTGTTTTTT.

The chain couples TRBV12-5 to TRBJ1-2; no firm D call. The CDR3 covers 15 residues. V was clipped by 2 bases and J by 0 bases, with 10 bases between them. The germline V gene encodes CDR1 LGHNT and CDR2 FRNRAP. The CDR3 sequence is CASGLSSLANYGYTF. The CDR3 DNA sequence: TGTGCTAGTGGTTTGTCCAGTCTGGCTAACTATGGCTACACCTTC.

There are a few counts of this clone. V usage is TRBV14 and J usage is TRBJ2-3; a weak D match, TRBD1 (6 bases). The V gene lost 4 bases and the J gene lost 0 bases, with 20 bases spanning the gap. The CDR3 runs to 18 residues. Germline V CDR1 and CDR2: SGHDN, FVKESK. The CDR3 loop reads CASSRTERHRASTDTQYF. The CDR3 DNA reads as TGTGCCAGCAGCCGAACAGAAAGGCACAGGGCGAGCACAGATACGCAGTATTTT.

The chain carries TRBV5-4 and TRBJ1-4, with D unresolved. The CDR3 contains 14 residues. Germline V CDR1 and CDR2: SGHNT, YYREEE (reference sequence). V was pared by 5 bases and J by 8 bases, with 16 bases between. In nucleotides, the CDR3 is TGTGCCAGCAGTACGAAGATAGATGGGGAAAAACTGTTTTTT. Translated, it gives CASSTKIDGEKLFF.

The CDR3 is CASSLTTDRSSYEQYF. CDR3 nucleotides: TGCGCCAGCAGCTTGACGACGGACAGGTCTTCCTACGAGCAGTACTTC. The chain has TRBV5-1 and TRBJ2-7, with 7 nucleotides matching TRBD1. V gave up 1 base and J gave up 1 base; unmatched junction bases: 8. This CDR3 is built from 16 residues. Germline loops: CDR1 SGHRS, CDR2 YFSETQ.

The table lists this clone with a count of one. V usage is TRBV6-5 and J usage is TRBJ1-1; D unresolved. V was cut by 0 bases and J by 1 base, with 3 bases left in between. CDR3 length equals 13 residues. CDR1 and CDR2 (germline): MNHEY, SVGAGI. CDR3 amino acids: CASSYSKNTEAFF. In nucleotides, the CDR3 is TGTGCCAGCAGTTACTCAAAGAACACTGAAGCTTTCTTT.

V is TRBV5-6 and J is TRBJ2-4; 9 bases align to TRBD1. V lost 4 bases to trimming and J lost 6 bases; unmatched junction nucleotides: 5. CDR3 length: 14 amino acids. Germline loops: CDR1 SGHDT, CDR2 YYEEEE. The CDR3 DNA reads TGTGCCAGCAGCACCCCGGGACAGGGAAACATTCAGTACTTC. It yields the protein CASSTPGQGNIQYF. Full variable domain (outside the CDR3, taken from reference TRBV5-6 and TRBJ2-4): DAGVTQSPTHLIKTRGQQVTLRCSPKSGHDTVSWYQQALGQGPQFIFQYYEEEERQRGNFPDRFSGHQFPNYSSELNVNALLLGDSALYLCASSTPGQGNIQYFGAGTRLSVL.

This clone occurred a few times. The rearrangement links TRBV5-4 to TRBJ1-2; the match to TRBD1 covers 9 bases. After removal of 5 bases from V and 7 bases from J, the junction contained 9 bases not matched to a gene. CDR1 and CDR2 (germline): SGHNT, YYREEE (reference sequence). The CDR3 has 14 residues. The CDR3 DNA follows: TGTGCCAGCAGAGACAGGGGGATGCTCTCTGGCTACACCTTC. Encoded protein: CASRDRGMLSGYTF.

The rearrangement joins TRBV4-1 to TRBJ2-7, with 7 bases identical to TRBD1. Trimming took 8 bases from V and 2 from J; bases not matched to a gene: 12. The CDR3 is 15 residues long. Germline loops: CDR1 MGHRA, CDR2 YSYEKL. CDR3 amino acids: CASSKTGTATYEQYF. As DNA, the CDR3 is TGCGCCAGCTCAAAAACCGGGACAGCAACCTACGAGCAGTACTTC.

The chain employs TRBV18 and TRBJ2-1, with TRBD1 identical over 7 bases. The CDR3 runs 12 residues. The germline CDR1 and CDR2 sequences are KGHSH and LQKENI. With V trimmed by 4 bases and J by 6 bases, 0 bases remained unmatched. CDR3 nucleotides: TGTGCCAGCTCACGACAGGGCAATGAGCAGTTCTTC. Its protein is CASSRQGNEQFF.

J is TRBJ1-6 and V is TRBV30; D is possibly TRBD1 (5 bases). The germline V and J ends were trimmed by 1 base and 2 bases, with 9 bases remaining between them. The length of the CDR3 is 15 residues. The V gene's germline CDR1 is GTSNPN and CDR2 SVGIG (reference sequence). The CDR3 region has the DNA TGTGCCTGGAGTGGCGGGGGGACCTATAATTCACCCCTCCACTTT. Its protein is CAWSGGGTYNSPLHF.

The V and J genes are TRBV9 and TRBJ2-1; tentatively, D is TRBD1 or TRBD2 (5 bases each). This CDR3 is built from 14 residues. Per the germline V gene, CDR1 is SGDLS and CDR2 is YYNGEE. Trimming cost V 3 bases and J 4 bases, with 11 bases left between them. CDR3 in DNA: TGTGCCAGCAGCGATGGGACGGCTTACAATGAGCAGTTCTTC. It specifies CASSDGTAYNEQFF.

This chain joins TRBV11-3 and TRBJ2-5, with 11 bases fitting TRBD1. Germline values: CDR1 SGHNT, CDR2 YENEEA. CDR3 size: 15 residues. J was trimmed by 2 bases and V by 5 bases; bases with no gene match: 4. The DNA of the CDR3 is TGTGCCAGCAGCAAGCGGGACAGGGGGCAAGAGACCCAGTACTTC. As protein: CASSKRDRGQETQYF.

This clone has a single count. The rearrangement links TRBV6-5 to TRBJ2-3; the match to TRBD1 covers 7 bases. This CDR3 region has 15 residues. Germline-derived CDR1 and CDR2 are MNHEY and SVGAGI. V was pared by 2 bases and J by 2 bases, with 4 bases of the junction left unmatched. CDR3: CASSYGGQNTDTQYF. DNA for the CDR3: TGTGCCAGCAGTTACGGGGGACAGAACACAGATACGCAGTATTTT.

This clone showed up just once. This chain joins TRBV11-2 and TRBJ2-1, with TRBD1 matching over 8 bases. The V segment lost 5 bases and the J segment 3 bases; nucleotides outside the gene matches: 9. The CDR3 contains 16 residues. CDR1 and CDR2 from the germline V gene are SGHAT and FQNNGV. CDR3 sequence: CASSPGTGALYNEQFF. In nucleotides, the CDR3 is TGTGCCAGCAGCCCCGGGACAGGAGCTCTCTACAATGAGCAGTTCTTC.

The J gene is TRBJ1-5, the V gene TRBV2; no reliable D call. The V and J ends lost 1 base and 4 bases respectively, with 5 bases between them. CDR1 and CDR2 from the germline V gene are SNHLY and FYNNEI. The CDR3 consists of 13 residues. CDR3 loop: CASSEVGNQPQHF. The CDR3, as DNA: TGTGCCAGCAGTGAAGTGGGAAATCAGCCCCAGCATTTT.

This rearrangement joins TRBV9 to TRBJ2-5; no definite D call. V lost 0 bases and J lost 4, with 10 bases in between. The length of the CDR3 is 14 residues. Germline V CDR1 and CDR2: SGDLS, YYNGEE. In DNA form, the CDR3 reads TGTGCCAGCAGCGTAGCTGGCAGTCTAGAGACCCAGTACTTC. Translated: CASSVAGSLETQYF.

The chain uses TRBV6-1 and TRBJ2-5; tentatively, D is TRBD2 (8 bases). Trimming stripped 3 bases from V and 1 base from J, with 18 bases between. The CDR3 is 17 amino acids. The germline CDR1 and CDR2 sequences are MNHNS and SASEGT. CDR3 sequence: CASSEGPGGTVQETQYF. The CDR3, as DNA: TGTGCCAGCAGTGAGGGCCCGGGGGGGACAGTCCAAGAGACCCAGTACTTC.